This T cell receptor beta chain comes out of a study of control samples from healthy donors and cancer patients (dated by TCRdb to the early 2020s). The CDR3 spans 15 residues, from the cysteine through the phenylalanine. Solely the CDR3 DNA is kept, with 45 bases framed from the first base. Trimming accounts for 4 bases at V and 4 bases at J, while the number of junction bases matched to no gene is 9. The germline V gene specifies SGHRS as CDR1 and YFSETQ as CDR2. On this clone: Its antigen is still unknown. No quality values exist for individual bases; no much larger clone is one base distant.

Receptors were amplified or captured by the immunoSEQ multiplex PCR assay. Not all clones reach the TCRdb copy of this immuneACCESS table, which keeps in-frame sequences only. Checked studies attribute under half of the gap to unresolved V genes and leave the rest unexplained. This sample gives 400,000 to 450,000 clones in total; over 75% of them show up just once. The ten largest clonotypes hold around 6.4% of the sample. The sequence came from a man between 40 and 49 years old with head and neck cancer. The rearrangement combines TRBV5-1 with TRBJ1-1; the junction holds 8 bases that match TRBD1. Sequenced: PBMCs. Here the CDR3 is given as CASSAKQGGGTEAFF. The nucleotide sequence is given as TGCGCCAGCAGCGCAAAACAGGGGGGTGGCACTGAAGCTTTCTTT.